Reported below is one TCR beta chain. With V trimmed by 6 bases and J by 4 bases, 9 bases remained unmatched. Germline V gene sequence: CDR1 SQVTM, CDR2 ANQGSEA. This CDR3 has 14 amino acids. Libraries were prepared by immunoSEQ multiplex PCR; TCRdb keeps only in-frame clonotypes and omits some of them. This table holds about 190,000 clones, approximately 80% found once. These data come from a study of blood T cell repertoires in COVID-19. The sequenced material came from peripheral blood. J is TRBJ2-1 and V is TRBV29-1; 7 bases align to TRBD2. The clonotype originates from a human donor in a cohort sampled during active COVID-19. The CDR3, as DNA: TGCAGCGTGGTTGTGGGGGGGAATTACAATGAGCAGTTCTTC. This gives the protein CSVVVGGNYNEQFF.